The 22 T cell receptor beta chains presented below share a single source sample, sequenced in a study of shared clonotypes between healthy human individuals. Clones were read by immunoSEQ multiplex PCR, and TCRdb kept only the in-frame ones, dropping some. The repertoire holds about 1.1 million clones, 78% seen once, with more than 0.5% in the top ten. Sequenced: memory CD4+ T cells from PBMCs. Noted subset: CD45RA-negative fraction. The receptors derive from a man aged 18 to 35 in good health. Some clones in this sample may be carry-over from other donors' samples.

This chain joins TRBV5-6 and TRBJ1-4; D gene unclear. V gave up 1 base and J gave up 8 bases, with 12 bases separating them. The CDR3 is 14 amino acids. The germline CDR1 and CDR2 sequences are SGHDT and YYEEEE. CDR3 in amino acids: CASSLLQLGEKLFF. CDR3 bases: TGTGCCAGCAGCTTGCTGCAACTAGGGGAAAAACTGTTTTTT.

CDR3 nucleotide sequence: TGTGCCAGCAGCCGACAGGGGAGTCCCGGCATGAACACTGAAGCTTTCTTT. Translation gives CASSRQGSPGMNTEAFF. The chain is built from TRBV7-3 and TRBJ1-1; 8 bases line up with TRBD1. The CDR3 spans 17 residues. V lost 5 bases, J lost 0 bases, and 11 bases stayed unmatched. CDR1 and CDR2 (germline): SGHTA, FQGTGA.

The chain joins TRBV2 to TRBJ2-1; 9 positions match TRBD2. V shed 6 bases, J shed 1 base, and the junction held 4 bases outside the gene matches. From germline, CDR1 is SNHLY and CDR2 FYNNEI. The CDR3 runs 15 residues. The CDR3 DNA reads as TGTGCCAGCAGCCCGCGGGAGGGTTCCTACAATGAGCAGTTCTTC. Amino acid sequence: CASSPREGSYNEQFF.

The chain carries TRBV5-1 and TRBJ2-7; 9 nucleotides match TRBD2. The germline CDR1 and CDR2 sequences are SGHRS and YFSETQ. The CDR3 has 17 residues. V gave up 0 bases and J gave up 1 base; unmatched junction bases: 8. The CDR3 region has the DNA TGCGCCAGCAGCTTGGTGGCTAGCGGGGCTACATCCTACGAGCAGTACTTC. It is translated as CASSLVASGATSYEQYF.

Written as DNA, the CDR3 is TGTGCCCTTGCCGAGGACAACTCTGCCAATCAGCCCCAGCATTTT. It codes for CALAEDNSANQPQHF. The chain uses TRBV6-6 and TRBJ1-5, with a possible D match to TRBD1 (5 bases). V was shortened by 11 bases and J by 3 bases, with 20 bases between the two germline ends. CDR3 length equals 15 residues. The V gene's germline CDR1 is MNHNY and CDR2 SVGAGI (reference sequence).

The chain employs TRBV7-9 and TRBJ1-2, with 10 bases identical to TRBD1. The trim removed 5 bases at V and 5 bases at J, leaving 17 bases unmatched. The CDR3 is made up of 18 amino acids. Per germline, CDR1 SEHNR and CDR2 FQNEAQ (reference sequence). CDR3 loop: CASSPPGTGASRGYGYTF. CDR3 sequence (DNA): TGTGCCAGCAGCCCCCCCGGGACAGGGGCATCCAGGGGGTATGGCTACACCTTC. Looking up the rest from reference TRBV7-9 and TRBJ1-2 gives the full variable domain: DTGVSQNPRHKITKRGQNVTFRCDPISEHNRLYWYRQTLGQGPEFLTYFQNEAQLEKSRLLSDRFSAERPKGSFSTLEIQRTEQGDSAMYLCASSPPGTGASRGYGYTFGSGTRLTVV.

The chain employs TRBV28 and TRBJ2-3, with D possibly TRBD1 on 5 matching bases. The CDR3 contains 17 residues. Trimming cost V 2 bases and J 4 bases, with 19 bases left between them. Germline CDR1 is MDHEN and CDR2 is SYDVKM. The CDR3 coding sequence is TGTGCCAGCAGTTTAAGGTCGGGCCTCCTCAGGGCAGATACGCAGTATTTT. Translated, it gives CASSLRSGLLRADTQYF.

Concerning this clone itself: The sample holds other DNA sequences that translate to the same CDR3. The chain links TRBV7-2 to TRBJ2-3; possibly TRBD2 for D (6 bases). V shed 3 bases and J shed 2 bases, with 9 bases lying between them. Germline CDR1 SGHTA, CDR2 FQGNSA. This CDR3 contains 14 residues. CDR3 coding DNA: TGTGCCAGCAGCTTCGGCGGGACCACAGATACGCAGTATTTT. It codes for CASSFGGTTDTQYF.

CDR3: CASSSKTDTDTQYF. CDR3 in DNA: TGTGCCAGCAGCTCCAAGACAGACACAGATACGCAGTATTTT. The chain recombines TRBV7-8 with TRBJ2-3; maybe TRBD1 (5 bases). The V end was cut by 4 bases, the J end by 2 bases, with 10 bases between. The CDR3 is 14 residues long. Per germline, CDR1 SGHVS and CDR2 FQNEAQ.

This rearrangement joins TRBV28 to TRBJ2-5; 9 nucleotides agree with TRBD2. The junction had 8 bases not matched to a gene; V was cut back by 7 bases and J by 2 bases. The CDR3 consists of 15 residues. The germline gives CDR1 MDHEN, CDR2 SYDVKM. CDR3 residues: CASTQLTSGQETQYF. CDR3 coding DNA: TGTGCCAGCACCCAATTGACTAGCGGACAAGAGACCCAGTACTTC.

This chain uses TRBV27 with TRBJ2-2, with 9 bases fitting TRBD2. The CDR3 has 17 amino acids. V gave up 4 bases and J gave up 3 bases; unmatched junction bases: 9. The germline CDR1 and CDR2 sequences are MNHEY and SMNVEV (reference sequence). The DNA of the CDR3 is TGTGCCAGCAGTTCCCCCTTAGCGGGAGCGCACACCGGGGAGCTGTTTTTT. Protein: CASSSPLAGAHTGELFF.

This clone was detected only a few times. J is TRBJ1-2 and V is TRBV6-5; the D is unclear. There are 15 residues in the CDR3. The germline V gene encodes CDR1 MNHEY and CDR2 SVGAGI. Trimming took off 5 bases at V and 5 bases at J, with 18 bases between the two ends. Here the CDR3 reads CASSLSGRRPYGYTF. The CDR3 DNA follows: TGTGCCAGCAGTCTATCCGGACGGAGACCTTATGGCTACACCTTC.

The J gene is TRBJ2-5, the V gene TRBV29-1, with TRBD1 matching over 8 bases. This CDR3 has 14 amino acids. V lost 0 bases to trimming and J lost 4 bases; unmatched junction nucleotides: 4. Germline V gene sequence: CDR1 SQVTM, CDR2 ANQGSEA. CDR3 amino acids: CSVEDGRGRETQYF. In DNA, the CDR3 is TGCAGCGTTGAAGACGGCAGGGGGCGAGAGACCCAGTACTTC.

V gene TRBV11-2 combines with J gene TRBJ2-1, with D possibly being TRBD2 (5 bases). The length of the CDR3 is 14 residues. V lost 5 bases to trimming and J lost 9 bases, with 17 bases between them. Germline V gene data show CDR1 as SGHAT and CDR2 as FQNNGV. CDR3 nucleotides: TGTGCCAGCAGCAACATAGCGAAAGGAGGTGAGCAGTTCTTC. Translating it yields CASSNIAKGGEQFF.

In its sample, this clone was seen once. This CDR3 is CSVGESDTQYF. CDR3 DNA: TGCAGCGTGGGCGAATCAGATACGCAGTATTTT. The chain uses TRBV29-1 and TRBJ2-3; D is unclear. This CDR3 spans 11 amino acids. The germline gives CDR1 SQVTM, CDR2 ANQGSEA. V lost 6 bases and J lost 4, with 8 bases in between.

The chain is built from TRBV4-1 and TRBJ1-2; a possible D gene is TRBD1 (5 bases). Trimming removed 2 bases at V and 4 bases at J, with 11 bases between. The CDR3 is 14 amino acids. Germline loops: CDR1 MGHRA, CDR2 YSYEKL. As DNA, the CDR3 is TGCGCCAGCAGCCAAAGGTCGGGGGGCTATGGCTACACCTTC. Its translation is CASSQRSGGYGYTF.

This chain joins TRBV19 and TRBJ1-1; the D is unclear. In germline, CDR1 is LNHDA, CDR2 SQIVND (reference sequence). The CDR3 runs 16 residues. Trimming stripped 5 bases from V and 1 base from J, with 17 bases between. The chain's CDR3 is CASSPQRLRGNTEAFF. For the CDR3, the DNA is TGTGCCAGTAGTCCCCAGAGGCTCAGAGGGAACACTGAAGCTTTCTTT.

This rearrangement joins TRBV5-8 to TRBJ2-5; D is tentatively TRBD1 or TRBD2 (5 bases each). The CDR3 is 15 residues long. With 2 bases removed from V and 1 base from J, the gap between germline ends came to 12 bases. Per germline, CDR1 SGHTS and CDR2 YDEGEE. CDR3 protein: CASSFSGDVQETQYF. The CDR3 nucleotides read TGTGCCAGCAGCTTTTCCGGGGACGTCCAAGAGACCCAGTACTTC.

This sequence joins TRBV9 and TRBJ2-3; weak D call: TRBD2 (6 bases). The germline V gene encodes CDR1 SGDLS and CDR2 YYNGEE. The CDR3 runs to 16 residues. The V end was cut by 4 bases, the J end by 0 bases, with 15 bases between. DNA for the CDR3: TGTGCCAGCAGCCCCCCTGGGGACTTGAGCACAGATACGCAGTATTTT. Translating it yields CASSPPGDLSTDTQYF.

CDR3 region: CASSRRWAALGDTQYF. Here the CDR3 DNA reads TGTGCCAGTAGTCGGCGGTGGGCAGCCCTCGGAGATACGCAGTATTTT. V and J are TRBV19 and TRBJ2-3; D ambiguous. The CDR3 extends over 16 amino acids. Trimming took 5 bases from V and 5 from J, leaving 20 bases between them. Looked up from germline, CDR1 is LNHDA and CDR2 is SQIVND (reference sequence).

As DNA, the CDR3 is TGCGCCAGCAGTGACCCCATGGGACAGGGGGCTAACAATGAGCAGTTCTTC. As protein: CASSDPMGQGANNEQFF. The chain carries TRBV10-1 and TRBJ2-1, with 12 bases fitting TRBD1. The CDR3 is 17 amino acids. Germline-derived CDR1 and CDR2 are WNHNN and SYGVQD (reference sequence). Trimming at V came to 3 bases and at J to 5 bases, leaving 8 bases not matched to a gene.

CDR3: CASSAQPPGQGRSEQFF. The CDR3 DNA reads TGTGCCAGCAGCGCACAACCCCCGGGACAGGGTAGGAGTGAGCAGTTCTTC. The chain recombines TRBV9 with TRBJ2-1, with 9 bases aligning to TRBD1. Germline V CDR1 and CDR2: SGDLS, YYNGEE. With 3 bases clipped from V and 9 bases from J, the junction kept 16 bases outside the gene matches. The CDR3 consists of 17 residues.